This T cell receptor beta chain comes out of a study of beta chain features in type 1 diabetes. Expressed TCRB transcripts were sequenced after all isolated RNA was converted to cDNA. The assay was immunoSEQ multiplex PCR, and TCRdb's table has in-frame clones only and misses some. Of 900,000 or so clones detected, 15% to 20% appear once; the ten largest clones hold 0.02% to 0.025%. The V end was cut by 3 bases, the J end by 0 bases, with 10 bases between. This CDR3 region has 15 residues. The germline V gene has CDR1 KGHSH and CDR2 LQKENI. Whole-study results and caveats: VDJ junctions from patients with type 1 diabetes contained fewer insertions and more deletions. Still unanswered here is whether HLA type influences TCRB rearrangement.

Purities over 98% were achieved in all sorted populations. Remarks on this clone: The antigen is unknown. Other nucleotide sequences in the sample specify the same CDR3.

The clonotype comes from a woman younger than 30 in good health. The chain carries TRBV18 and TRBJ2-3, with TRBD1 as a possible D gene (6 bases). The sequenced material came from naive CD4+ T cells from blood. In DNA, the CDR3 is TGTGCCAGCTCACCTGGACAGACAAGCACAGATACGCAGTATTTT. Residues: CASSPGQTSTDTQYF.